The 5 T cell receptor beta chains below all came from one sample that was sequenced in a study of CD8 T cells in Susac syndrome. After extraction with the RNeasy kit, 0.5 to 1 ug of the RNA was reverse transcribed using random hexamers. Each CDR3 protein gets one entry after TCRdb re-called the immunoSEQ multiplex PCR reads with MiXCR. The sample records about 150,000 distinct CDR3 sequences, around 95% being singletons. Sequenced input: CD4+ T cells from PBMCs. The source of these receptors is a human donor with Susac syndrome.

This clonotype has only one observation. This chain joins TRBV12-3 or TRBV12-4 and TRBJ2-1; TRBD1 or TRBD2 may be the D gene (6 bases each). The ends were cut back, 6 bases at V and 0 bases at J, with 12 bases in the middle. The CDR3 is made up of 15 amino acids. CDR3 DNA: TGTGCCAGCAGCCCTCGGGGGCCCTCCTACAATGAGCAGTTCTTC. It yields the protein CASSPRGPSYNEQFF.

The chain joins TRBV5-1 to TRBJ1-2; 7 nucleotides align to TRBD1. CDR1 and CDR2 (germline): SGHRS, YFSETQ. V lost 3 bases to trimming and J lost 3 bases; unmatched junction nucleotides: 8. This CDR3 region has 15 residues. CDR3 region: CASSSRVGGDYGYTF. The CDR3 DNA sequence: TGCGCCAGCAGCTCCCGGGTAGGGGGCGACTATGGCTACACCTTC.

The chain is built from TRBV7-9 and TRBJ2-1, with 10 bases fitting TRBD2. V shed 5 bases and J 0 bases; nucleotides not matched to a gene: 10. The germline CDR1 and CDR2 sequences are SEHNR and FQNEAQ (reference sequence). The CDR3 covers 18 residues. DNA for the CDR3: TGTGCCAGCAGCGCGGGACTAGCGAAACCTAGCTCCTACAATGAGCAGTTCTTC. Protein product: CASSAGLAKPSSYNEQFF.

This chain uses TRBV29-1 with TRBJ1-1, with D possibly TRBD1 on 5 matching bases. The CDR3 covers 14 residues. V lost 4 bases, J lost 1 base, and 13 bases lay in between. Germline V CDR1 and CDR2: SQVTM, ANQGSEA. The CDR3 region has the DNA TGCAGCGTTGGGAGCCAGGGAGGGAACACTGAAGCTTTCTTT. The encoded protein is CSVGSQGGNTEAFF.

The gene calls are TRBV2 and TRBJ2-5; possible D gene TRBD2, 6 bases. There are 14 residues in the CDR3. Trimming stripped 6 bases from V and 5 bases from J, with 16 bases between. Germline-derived CDR1 and CDR2 are SNHLY and FYNNEI. CDR3 residues: CASRGSRGAETQYF. The CDR3, as DNA: TGTGCCAGCAGGGGGTCGCGCGGGGCGGAGACCCAGTACTTC. The entire variable domain, with the rest obtained from reference TRBV2 and TRBJ2-5, is as follows: EPEVTQTPSHQVTQMGQEVILRCVPISNHLYFYWYRQILGQKVEFLVSFYNNEISEKSEIFDDQFSVERPDGSNFTLKIRSTKLEDSAMYFCASRGSRGAETQYFGPGTRLLVL.